This T cell receptor (beta chain) was obtained from a study of cytomegalovirus exposure and HLA in healthy donors. Study-wide results and limits: High sensitivity and specificity were reportedly achieved when the classifier diagnosed cytomegalovirus status. Subsequent analysis showed first-cohort TCR clusters tending to co-occur in about 110 validation repertoires.

As to this clone: Its specificity is unknown.

The CDR3 consists of 15 residues. Germline V gene lookup returns CDR1 SGHTA and CDR2 FQGTGA. Trimming removed 5 bases from V and 3 bases from J; junction bases left unmatched: 2. Libraries were prepared by immunoSEQ multiplex PCR; TCRdb keeps only in-frame clonotypes and omits some of them. The data contain about 92,000 clones, approximately 93% of them singletons. The genes are TRBV7-3 and TRBJ2-3; 13 positions match TRBD2. This sequence was found in a woman aged 25 to 39 in good health and CMV-seropositive. Sequencing input: PBMCs. DNA for the CDR3: TGTGCCAGCAGCCGGACTAGCGGGAGAACAGATACGCAGTATTTT. This gives the protein CASSRTSGRTDTQYF.